One T cell receptor beta chain is described in this entry. This entry is derived from a study of blood T cell repertoires in COVID-19. Study-wide background: The origin of the acute and convalescent COVID-19 samples was the United States, Italy and Spain. The analysed material was cDNA or gDNA that came from T cells, B-cell-depleted T cells, or PBMCs.

CDR3 size: 13 residues. Germline loops: CDR1 SEHNR, CDR2 FQNEAQ (reference sequence). Trimming shortened V by 3 bases and J by 3 bases, and 7 bases separated the two germline ends. Study processing details: Researchers report that nucleated cell counts were estimated from reference gene primer amplification. Profiling relied on immunoSEQ multiplex PCR, and the TCRdb table lists in-frame clones only, not all of them. Clone size and V and J calls were adopted from that table, with D and trimming inferred from the DNA. The sample yields 88,000 or so clones, roughly 85% seen once. This sequence was found in a man aged 55 to 70 with acute or convalescent COVID-19. The source material was peripheral blood. This rearrangement joins TRBV7-9 to TRBJ2-3; the D is unclear. CDR3 sequence reads: CASSFPVTDTQYF. CDR3 nucleotide sequence: TGTGCCAGCAGCTTTCCCGTTACAGATACGCAGTATTTT.